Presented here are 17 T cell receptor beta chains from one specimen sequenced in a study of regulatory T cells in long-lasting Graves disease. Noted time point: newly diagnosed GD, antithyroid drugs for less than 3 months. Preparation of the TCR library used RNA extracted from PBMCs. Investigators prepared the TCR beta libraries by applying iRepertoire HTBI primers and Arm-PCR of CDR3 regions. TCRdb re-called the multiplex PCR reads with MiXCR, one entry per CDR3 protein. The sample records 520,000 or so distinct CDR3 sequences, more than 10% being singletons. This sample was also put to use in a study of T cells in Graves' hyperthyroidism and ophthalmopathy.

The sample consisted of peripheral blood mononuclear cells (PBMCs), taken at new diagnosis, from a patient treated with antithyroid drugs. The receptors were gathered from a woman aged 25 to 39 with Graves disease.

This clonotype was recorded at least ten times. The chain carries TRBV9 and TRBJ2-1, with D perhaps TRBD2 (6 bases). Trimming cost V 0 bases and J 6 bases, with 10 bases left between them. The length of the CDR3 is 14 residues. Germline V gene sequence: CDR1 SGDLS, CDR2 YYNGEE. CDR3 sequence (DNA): TGTGCCAGCAGCGTAGGGACTAATGTCAATGAGCAGTTCTTC. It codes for CASSVGTNVNEQFF. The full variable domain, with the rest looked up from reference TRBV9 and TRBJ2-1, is DSGVTQTPKHLITATGQRVTLRCSPRSGDLSVYWYQQSLDQGLQFLIQYYNGEERAKGNILERFSAQQFPDLHSELNLSSLELGDSALYFCASSVGTNVNEQFFGPGTRLTVL.

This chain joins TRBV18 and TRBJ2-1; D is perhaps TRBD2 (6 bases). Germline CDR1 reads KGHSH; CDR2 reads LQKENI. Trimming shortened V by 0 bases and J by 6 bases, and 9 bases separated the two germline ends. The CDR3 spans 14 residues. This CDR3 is CASSPPGGFNEQFF. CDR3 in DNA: TGTGCCAGCTCACCACCCGGAGGGTTCAATGAGCAGTTCTTC.

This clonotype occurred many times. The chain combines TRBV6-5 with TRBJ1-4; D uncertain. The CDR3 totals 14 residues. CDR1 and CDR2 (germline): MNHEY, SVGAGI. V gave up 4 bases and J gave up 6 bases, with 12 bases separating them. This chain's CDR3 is CASSLRGRHEKLFF. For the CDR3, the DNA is TGTGCCAGCAGTTTGAGAGGTCGACATGAAAAACTGTTTTTT.

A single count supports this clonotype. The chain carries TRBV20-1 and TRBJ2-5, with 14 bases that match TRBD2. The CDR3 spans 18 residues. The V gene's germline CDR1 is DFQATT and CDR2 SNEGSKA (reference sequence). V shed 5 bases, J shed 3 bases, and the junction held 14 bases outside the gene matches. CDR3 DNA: TGCAGTGCTCGAGGGTTGGAGGGACTAGCGGGAGCGGAAGAGACCCAGTACTTC. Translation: CSARGLEGLAGAEETQYF.

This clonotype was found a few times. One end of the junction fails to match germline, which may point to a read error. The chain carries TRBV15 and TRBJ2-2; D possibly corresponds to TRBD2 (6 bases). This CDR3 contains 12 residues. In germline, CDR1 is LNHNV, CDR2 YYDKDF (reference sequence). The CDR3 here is CATSIVGGELFF. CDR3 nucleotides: TGTGCCACCAGCATAGTGGGCGGGGAGTTGTTTTTT.

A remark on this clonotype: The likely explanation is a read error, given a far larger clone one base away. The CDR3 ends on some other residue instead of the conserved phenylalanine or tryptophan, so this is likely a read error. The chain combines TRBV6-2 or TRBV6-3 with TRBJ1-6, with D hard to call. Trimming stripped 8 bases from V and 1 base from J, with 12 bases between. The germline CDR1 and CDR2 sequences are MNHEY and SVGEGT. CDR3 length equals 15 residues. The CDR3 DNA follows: TGTGCCAGCCGTCTGCGGGGATCCTATAATTCACCCCTCCACCTT. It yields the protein CASRLRGSYNSPLHL.

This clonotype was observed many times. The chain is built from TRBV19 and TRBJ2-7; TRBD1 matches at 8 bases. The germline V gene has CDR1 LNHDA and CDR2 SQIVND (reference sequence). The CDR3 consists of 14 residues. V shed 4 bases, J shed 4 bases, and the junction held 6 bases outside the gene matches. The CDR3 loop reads CASSTGTGSYEQYF. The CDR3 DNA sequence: TGTGCCAGTAGTACCGGGACAGGTTCTTACGAGCAGTACTTC.

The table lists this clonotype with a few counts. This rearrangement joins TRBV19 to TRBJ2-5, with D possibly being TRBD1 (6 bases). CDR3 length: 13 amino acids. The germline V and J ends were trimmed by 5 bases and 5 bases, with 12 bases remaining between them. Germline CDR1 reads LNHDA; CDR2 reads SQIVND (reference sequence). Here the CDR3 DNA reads TGTGCCAGTAGTCGCGCAGGGGCGGAGACCCAGTACTTC. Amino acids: CASSRAGAETQYF.

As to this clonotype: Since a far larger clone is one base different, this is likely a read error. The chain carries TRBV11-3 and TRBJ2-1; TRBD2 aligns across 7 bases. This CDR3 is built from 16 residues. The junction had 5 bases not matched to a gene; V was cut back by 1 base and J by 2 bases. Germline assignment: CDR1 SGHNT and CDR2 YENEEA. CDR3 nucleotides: TGTGCCAGCAGCTTAGGAGGCGGGAGCCCCTACAATGAGCAGTTCTTC. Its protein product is CASSLGGGSPYNEQFF.

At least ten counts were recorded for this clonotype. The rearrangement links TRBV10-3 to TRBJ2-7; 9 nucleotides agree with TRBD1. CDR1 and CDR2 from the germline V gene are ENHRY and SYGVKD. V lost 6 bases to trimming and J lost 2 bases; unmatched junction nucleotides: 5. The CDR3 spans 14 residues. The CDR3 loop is CAIRGQGAAYEQYF. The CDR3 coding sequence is TGTGCCATCAGGGGACAGGGAGCCGCCTACGAGCAGTACTTC.

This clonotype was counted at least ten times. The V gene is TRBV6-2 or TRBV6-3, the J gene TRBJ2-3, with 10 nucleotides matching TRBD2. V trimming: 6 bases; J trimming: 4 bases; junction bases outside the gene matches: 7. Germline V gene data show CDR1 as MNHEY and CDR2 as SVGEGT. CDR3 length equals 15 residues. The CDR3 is CASRRLAGISDTQYF. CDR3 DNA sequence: TGTGCCAGCAGACGACTAGCGGGTATTTCAGATACGCAGTATTTT.

The CDR3 bases are TGCGCCAGCAGCTTGGCGGGGGCGGGGGACCAGTTCTTC. It translates to CASSLAGAGDQFF. The chain uses TRBV5-1 and TRBJ2-1, with D perhaps TRBD2 (7 bases). The CDR3 has 13 residues. Deletions cut 0 bases from V and 13 bases from J, with 14 bases between. The germline V gene encodes CDR1 SGHRS and CDR2 YFSETQ.

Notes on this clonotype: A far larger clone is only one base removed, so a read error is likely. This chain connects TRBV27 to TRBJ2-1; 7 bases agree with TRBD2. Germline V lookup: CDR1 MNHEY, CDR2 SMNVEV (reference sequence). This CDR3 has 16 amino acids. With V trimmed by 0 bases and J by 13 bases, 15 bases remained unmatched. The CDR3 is CASSLSGTGRQETQFF. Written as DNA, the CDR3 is TGTGCCAGCAGTTTATCAGGGACCGGGAGGCAAGAGACCCAGTTCTTC.

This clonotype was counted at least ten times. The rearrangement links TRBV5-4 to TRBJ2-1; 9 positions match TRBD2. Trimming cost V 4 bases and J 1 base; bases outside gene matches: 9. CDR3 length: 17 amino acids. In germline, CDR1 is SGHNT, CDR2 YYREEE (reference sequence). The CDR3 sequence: CASSLRGGAVSYNEQFF. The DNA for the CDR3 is TGTGCCAGCAGCCTGCGGGGGGGGGCGGTTTCCTACAATGAGCAGTTCTTC.

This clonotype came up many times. Written as DNA, the CDR3 is TGTGCCAGCATCGACATCTCTAATGAAAAACTGTTTTTT. It codes for CASIDISNEKLFF. The rearrangement joins TRBV6-1 to TRBJ1-4, with D unresolved. This CDR3 is built from 13 residues. Germline CDR1 is MNHNS and CDR2 is SASEGT. Trimming stripped 7 bases from V and 3 bases from J, with 9 bases between.

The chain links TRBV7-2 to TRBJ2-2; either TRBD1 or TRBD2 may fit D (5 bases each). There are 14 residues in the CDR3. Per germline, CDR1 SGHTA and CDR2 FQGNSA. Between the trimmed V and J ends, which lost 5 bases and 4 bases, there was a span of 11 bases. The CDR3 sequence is CASSRGLVTGELFF. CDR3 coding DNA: TGTGCCAGCAGCCGGGGCCTCGTCACCGGGGAGCTGTTTTTT.

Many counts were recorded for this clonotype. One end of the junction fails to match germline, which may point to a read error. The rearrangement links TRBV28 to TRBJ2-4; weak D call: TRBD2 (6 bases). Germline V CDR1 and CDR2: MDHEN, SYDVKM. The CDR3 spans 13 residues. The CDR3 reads CASSPDWDSPLCF. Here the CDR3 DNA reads TGTGCCAGCAGTCCAGACTGGGACTCCCCGCTCTGCTTC.